Below are 27 T cell receptor beta chains sequenced from a single sample in a study of T cells in Graves' hyperthyroidism and ophthalmopathy. Amplification targeted TCR beta CDR3 regions from RNA transcripts. With the HTBI primer set, the TCR CDR3 went through a first round of RT-PCR. TCRdb fed the multiplex PCR reads into MiXCR, producing one record per CDR3 protein. The sample includes around 300,000 distinct CDR3 sequences, 10% to 15% seen only once; the top ten take approximately 8.6%. The sample comprised blood. These receptors originate from a woman younger than 45 with Graves' hyperthyroidism that later progressed to Graves' ophthalmopathy.

This clonotype was seen ten or more times. V usage is TRBV28 and J usage is TRBJ1-1, with D unresolved. CDR3 length equals 12 residues. Germline V gives CDR1 MDHEN, CDR2 SYDVKM. V was trimmed by 5 bases and J by 7 bases, leaving 11 bases between them. CDR3 coding DNA: TGTGCCAGCAGTCAAGGTGCGCGTGAAGCTTTCTTT. Translated: CASSQGAREAFF.

The sample holds many counts of this clonotype. The J gene is TRBJ2-1, the V gene TRBV28; D might be TRBD1 or TRBD2, each matching 5 bases. V was cut by 4 bases and J by 7 bases, with 11 bases left in between. CDR1 is MDHEN and CDR2 is SYDVKM in the germline V gene. This CDR3 region has 13 residues. The CDR3 DNA reads as TGTGCCAGCAGTTACCGGGACGGTAATGAGCAGTTCTTC. It translates to CASSYRDGNEQFF.

The chain couples TRBV6-2 or TRBV6-3 to TRBJ2-7; 13 positions agree with TRBD2. Germline V gives CDR1 MNHEY, CDR2 SVGEGT. The CDR3 is 20 residues long. Unmatched junction bases numbered 22, after V lost 10 bases and J lost 1 base. CDR3 sequence (DNA): TGTGCCACCCTGAGCCCCGGCACTAGCGGGAGGGCCGAGGGATCCTACGAGCAGTACTTC. This encodes CATLSPGTSGRAEGSYEQYF.

This clonotype was seen at least ten times. The chain has TRBV27 and TRBJ2-5; D possibly corresponds to TRBD2 (6 bases). The CDR3 has 15 residues. Looked up from germline, CDR1 is MNHEY and CDR2 is SMNVEV (reference sequence). The V gene lost 1 base and the J gene lost 5 bases, with 14 bases spanning the gap. In DNA form, the CDR3 reads TGTGCCAGCAGTTTATGGTCCGGGAGTAGCGAGACCCAGTACTTC. Translated: CASSLWSGSSETQYF.

In regard to this clonotype: Its ends do not fully match the called genes, so a read error is possible. The chain has TRBV25-1 and TRBJ2-1, with TRBD2 as a possible D gene (5 bases). The CDR3 totals 14 residues. Germline V gene data show CDR1 as MGHDK and CDR2 as SYGVNS. This chain's CDR3 is CASSGAGSHNEQFF. In DNA form, the CDR3 reads TGTGCCAGCAGTGGGGCGGGCTCCCACAATGAGCAGTTCTTC. Full variable domain (outside the CDR3, taken from reference TRBV25-1 and TRBJ2-1): EADIYQTPRYLVIGTGKKITLECSQTMGHDKMYWYQQDPGMELHLIHYSYGVNSTEKGDLSSESTVSRIRTEHFPLTLESARPSHTSQYLCASSGAGSHNEQFFGPGTRLTVL.

CDR3 residues: CAWTNTGVNQPQHF. The CDR3 DNA is TGTGCCTGGACCAATACAGGGGTCAATCAGCCCCAGCATTTT. The chain links TRBV30 to TRBJ1-5, with 7 positions matching TRBD1. V shed 4 bases and J 3 bases; nucleotides not matched to a gene: 6. The CDR3 totals 14 residues. CDR1 and CDR2 from the germline V gene are GTSNPN and SVGIG (reference sequence). Supplemented by reference TRBV30 and TRBJ1-5, the full variable domain reads SQTIHQWPATLVQPVGSPLSLECTVEGTSNPNLYWYRQAAGRGLQLLFYSVGIGQISSEVPQNLSASRPQDRQFILSSKKLLLSDSGFYLCAWTNTGVNQPQHFGDGTRLSIL.

J is TRBJ1-4 and V is TRBV2; D gene unclear. The germline V gene encodes CDR1 SNHLY and CDR2 FYNNEI. V was clipped by 1 base and J by 0 bases, with 15 bases between them. This CDR3 comprises 18 residues. The CDR3 is CASSEGGGNRPTNEKLFF. The CDR3 DNA reads as TGTGCCAGCAGTGAAGGAGGAGGCAACCGCCCAACTAATGAAAAACTGTTTTTT.

The chain recombines TRBV9 with TRBJ1-2; 7 bases are shared with TRBD1. The CDR3 totals 14 residues. Germline-derived CDR1 and CDR2 are SGDLS and YYNGEE. The V and J ends lost 0 bases and 6 bases, in that order; junction bases with no gene match: 5. The CDR3 DNA sequence: TGTGCCAGCAGCGTAGAAGGGGGCGCCAATGGCTACACCTTC. It translates to CASSVEGGANGYTF.

This clonotype has more than one count but fewer than ten. The chain uses TRBV5-1 and TRBJ2-3; tentatively, D is TRBD2 (6 bases). CDR1 SGHRS and CDR2 YFSETQ come from the germline V gene. V shed 6 bases and J shed 6 bases, with 14 bases lying between them. This CDR3 region has 13 residues. CDR3 in DNA: TGCGCCAGCAAAGGACGAGGGAGGGATACGCAGTATTTT. Amino acids: CASKGRGRDTQYF.

The V and J genes are TRBV19 and TRBJ2-5; weak D call: TRBD1 (6 bases). Germline V CDR1 and CDR2: LNHDA, SQIVND (reference sequence). The CDR3 has 13 amino acids. Trimming removed 8 bases at V and 2 bases at J, with 12 bases between. CDR3 DNA sequence: TGTGCCAGTGGAACAGGGCTTCAAGAGACCCAGTACTTC. Amino acid sequence: CASGTGLQETQYF.

This clonotype was picked up many times. The genes are TRBV20-1 and TRBJ2-3; D call uncertain. The V gene lost 0 bases and the J gene lost 4 bases, with 17 bases spanning the gap. The CDR3 length is 16 residues. The germline V gene has CDR1 DFQATT and CDR2 SNEGSKA (reference sequence). The CDR3 coding sequence is TGCAGTGCTAGAGAGCGTGGTGGGGTTTGGGCAGATACGCAGTATTTT. Amino acids: CSARERGGVWADTQYF.

This clonotype has at least ten counts. The chain links TRBV28 to TRBJ2-1, with unresolved D. CDR1 MDHEN and CDR2 SYDVKM come from the germline V gene. Trimming shortened V by 5 bases and J by 13 bases, and 18 bases separated the two germline ends. The CDR3 is 13 residues long. In nucleotides, the CDR3 is TGTGCCAGCAGTACGGACCCCGCCCGGATTCAGTTCTTC. It specifies CASSTDPARIQFF.

This clonotype occurred many times. The V gene is TRBV18, the J gene TRBJ2-1; no clear D gene. Germline values: CDR1 KGHSH, CDR2 LQKENI. The CDR3 loop spans 15 amino acids. The germline V and J ends were trimmed by 3 bases and 0 bases, with 9 bases remaining between them. The chain's CDR3 is CASSPSWTSYNEQFF. As DNA, the CDR3 is TGTGCCAGCTCACCGTCCTGGACCTCCTACAATGAGCAGTTCTTC.

The V gene is TRBV29-1, the J gene TRBJ1-3, with a tentative D call TRBD1 (5 bases). Per germline, CDR1 SQVTM and CDR2 ANQGSEA. Between the trimmed V and J ends, which lost 6 bases and 4 bases, there was a span of 13 bases. The CDR3 has 13 residues. The DNA of the CDR3 is TGCAGCGTCCGGGGGGAGGGCGGAAACACCATATATTTT. Protein: CSVRGEGGNTIYF.

The table lists this clonotype with a count of one. This chain connects TRBV28 to TRBJ2-5; 12 nucleotides match TRBD1. The junction had 8 bases not matched to a gene; V was cut back by 7 bases and J by 5 bases. Germline V CDR1 and CDR2: MDHEN, SYDVKM. The CDR3 spans 15 residues. The DNA of the CDR3 is TGTGCCAGCAAACAGCCGGGACAGGGGGCCGAGACCCAGTACTTC. Amino acids: CASKQPGQGAETQYF.

This clonotype was counted at least ten times. J is TRBJ1-2 and V is TRBV12-3 or TRBV12-4; tentatively, D is TRBD1 (6 bases). The CDR3 is made up of 12 amino acids. Between the trimmed V and J ends, which lost 5 bases and 4 bases, there was a span of 8 bases. The CDR3 DNA reads TGTGCCAGCAGTAAGGGGGTCTATGGCTACACCTTC. Protein: CASSKGVYGYTF.

This clonotype was detected many times. The chain uses TRBV10-3 and TRBJ2-5, with TRBD1 identical over 10 bases. This CDR3 region has 14 residues. Looked up from germline, CDR1 is ENHRY and CDR2 is SYGVKD. V was pared by 4 bases and J by 5 bases, with 4 bases of the junction left unmatched. The CDR3 here is CAISGTGGRETQYF. Written as DNA, the CDR3 is TGTGCCATCAGTGGGACAGGGGGTCGGGAGACCCAGTACTTC.

This clonotype was recorded many times. The J gene is TRBJ2-5, the V gene TRBV29-1, with a tentative D call TRBD2 (5 bases). The CDR3 runs to 13 residues. Germline CDR1 is SQVTM and CDR2 is ANQGSEA. The germline V and J ends were trimmed by 6 bases and 4 bases, with 15 bases remaining between them. The CDR3 region is CSVAGQPTETQYF. The CDR3 DNA is TGCAGCGTGGCGGGCCAACCGACAGAGACCCAGTACTTC.

This clonotype was detected only a few times. The CDR3 DNA reads as TGCGCCAGCAGCCTTGAGGGGATAGCCAAAAACATTCAGTACTTC. Translating it yields CASSLEGIAKNIQYF. The chain uses TRBV4-1 and TRBJ2-4, with D perhaps matching TRBD1 or TRBD2 (5 bases each). The V gene lost 4 bases and the J gene lost 0 bases, with 10 bases spanning the gap. From germline, CDR1 is MGHRA and CDR2 YSYEKL. There are 15 residues in the CDR3.

Many counts were recorded for this clonotype. The gene calls are TRBV7-9 and TRBJ2-3; 9 bases match TRBD2. This CDR3 region has 17 residues. The V segment lost 0 bases and the J segment 3 bases; nucleotides outside the gene matches: 7. In germline, CDR1 is SEHNR, CDR2 FQNEAQ (reference sequence). CDR3 region: CASSLAYSLAGTDTQYF. CDR3 DNA sequence: TGTGCCAGCAGCTTAGCGTATTCGCTAGCGGGAACAGATACGCAGTATTTT. The entire variable domain, with the rest obtained from reference TRBV7-9 and TRBJ2-3, is as follows: DTGVSQNPRHKITKRGQNVTFRCDPISEHNRLYWYRQTLGQGPEFLTYFQNEAQLEKSRLLSDRFSAERPKGSFSTLEIQRTEQGDSAMYLCASSLAYSLAGTDTQYFGPGTRLTVL.

Of note for this clonotype: It may be a read error: a sequence one base away is much more abundant. The chain carries TRBV12-3 or TRBV12-4 and TRBJ1-4; D is perhaps TRBD1 (6 bases). This CDR3 contains 15 residues. This CDR3 is CASSPGDGRDEKLVF. The DNA of the CDR3 is TGTGCCAGCAGCCCAGGGGACGGGAGGGATGAAAAACTGGTTTTT.

This clonotype showed up many times. V and J are TRBV6-1 and TRBJ2-7; no clear D gene. V was trimmed by 5 bases and J by 2 bases, leaving 13 bases between them. Germline V gives CDR1 MNHNS, CDR2 SASEGT. The CDR3 has 14 amino acids. The CDR3 reads CASSRRTRTYEQYF. The CDR3 bases are TGTGCCAGCAGTCGAAGGACGCGGACCTACGAGCAGTACTTC.

Ten or more counts support this clonotype. The V and J genes are TRBV10-3 and TRBJ2-7; the D gene is possibly TRBD1 (6 bases). Trimming left V 10 bases short and J 6 bases short, with 22 bases between. Germline V gives CDR1 ENHRY, CDR2 SYGVKD. The CDR3 is 14 residues long. This chain's CDR3 is CATAQIRGPGEQYF. Here the CDR3 DNA reads TGTGCCACCGCACAGATCAGGGGTCCGGGCGAGCAGTACTTC.

This clonotype has a count of ten or more. The CDR3 DNA sequence: TGTGCCACTTCGGTGGGGGAAAGAGATGAGCAGTTCTTC. This encodes CATSVGERDEQFF. J is TRBJ2-1 and V is TRBV10-3; D tentatively reads TRBD1 or TRBD2 (5 bases each). V lost 10 bases, J lost 8 bases, and 18 bases lay in between. CDR3 length equals 13 residues. The germline V gene has CDR1 ENHRY and CDR2 SYGVKD.

The chain employs TRBV28 and TRBJ1-3; the D gene is possibly TRBD1 (6 bases). CDR1 MDHEN and CDR2 SYDVKM come from the germline V gene. With 6 bases removed from V and 0 bases from J, the gap between germline ends came to 15 bases. The CDR3 runs 16 residues. The CDR3, as DNA: TGTGCCAGCAGGTCGCGACAGGATTCCTCTGGAAACACCATATATTTT. Translated, it gives CASRSRQDSSGNTIYF.

This clonotype came up many times. This chain uses TRBV9 with TRBJ1-1; D unclear. The V gene lost 1 base and the J gene lost 3 bases, with 13 bases spanning the gap. CDR1 is SGDLS, CDR2 YYNGEE, per germline. The CDR3 loop spans 15 amino acids. The CDR3 region has the DNA TGTGCCAGCAGCGTATCTGAGCTCCATGACACTGAAGCTTTCTTT. It codes for CASSVSELHDTEAFF.

This clonotype was observed many times. The CDR3 region is CASSLAGALTNTGELFF. The CDR3 nucleotides are TGTGCCAGCAGTTTAGCCGGGGCCCTAACGAACACCGGGGAGCTGTTTTTT. The rearrangement joins TRBV28 to TRBJ2-2; possibly TRBD1 or TRBD2 for D (5 bases each). CDR1 and CDR2 (germline): MDHEN, SYDVKM. V shed 2 bases and J shed 0 bases, with 13 bases lying between them. The length of the CDR3 is 17 residues. Full variable domain (missing parts from reference TRBV28 and TRBJ2-2): DVKVTQSSRYLVKRTGEKVFLECVQDMDHENMFWYRQDPGLGLRLIYFSYDVKMKEKGDIPEGYSVSREKKERFSLILESASTNQTSMYLCASSLAGALTNTGELFFGEGSRLTVL.